This entry lists 21 T cell receptor beta chains sequenced from one sample in a study of blood T cell repertoires in COVID-19. Repertoires were generated with immunoSEQ multiplex PCR, while TCRdb's copy carries only in-frame clones and drops some. The sample includes around 200,000 clones, over 75% of them seen just once. Sequences were obtained from peripheral blood. Every receptor here comes from a person between 65 and 79 years old with COVID-19, enrolled during active disease.

This clone was seen only once. The chain combines TRBV9 with TRBJ2-1; 8 bases are shared with TRBD2. CDR3 length: 16 residues. Germline assignment: CDR1 SGDLS and CDR2 YYNGEE. The V and J ends lost 0 bases and 7 bases, in that order; junction bases with no gene match: 9. DNA of the CDR3: TGTGCCAGCAGCGTAGGGCCGTCGGGGGGGACGAATGAGCAGTTCTTC. This codes for CASSVGPSGGTNEQFF.

The table lists this clone with a count of one. The chain uses TRBV7-2 and TRBJ2-6; no firm D call. The ends were cut back, 10 bases at V and 0 bases at J, with 7 bases in the middle. Per the germline V gene, CDR1 is SGHTA and CDR2 is FQGNSA. This CDR3 is 13 amino acids long. CDR3 amino acids: CATRSSGANVLTF. CDR3 DNA: TGTGCCACTCGGAGCTCTGGGGCCAACGTCCTGACTTTC.

The chain has TRBV11-1 and TRBJ2-2; D unresolved. Germline values: CDR1 SGHAT, CDR2 FQDESV (reference sequence). V was trimmed by 5 bases and J by 1 base, leaving 8 bases between them. The CDR3 is 14 residues long. The CDR3 protein is CASSRTGNTGELFF. DNA for the CDR3: TGTGCCAGCAGCCGAACTGGGAACACCGGGGAGCTGTTTTTT.

The V gene is TRBV29-1, the J gene TRBJ1-1; TRBD1 matches at 7 bases. V trimming: 7 bases; J trimming: 4 bases; junction bases outside the gene matches: 12. Germline CDR1 and CDR2: SQVTM and ANQGSEA. The CDR3 totals 14 residues. CDR3 amino acids: CSDVDPGQSTEAFF. In DNA form, the CDR3 reads TGCAGCGACGTTGACCCGGGACAGAGCACTGAAGCTTTCTTT. The full variable domain, its missing parts supplied by reference TRBV29-1 and TRBJ1-1, is SAVISQKPSRDICQRGTSLTIQCQVDSQVTMMFWYRQQPGQSLTLIATANQGSEATYESGFVIDKFPISRPNLTFSTLTVSNMSPEDSSIYLCSDVDPGQSTEAFFGQGTRLTVV.

This chain links TRBV28 with TRBJ2-3; possibly TRBD1 for D (5 bases). V lost 8 bases and J 3 bases, leaving 30 bases between the germline ends. CDR3 size: 19 residues. Germline lookup yields CDR1 MDHEN and CDR2 SYDVKM. CDR3 in DNA: TGTGCCAGCCTACCTGCTGGGCAGAGTATAGCAGGGTGGACAGATACGCAGTATTTT. Its translation: CASLPAGQSIAGWTDTQYF.

This sequence joins TRBV30 and TRBJ1-5; weak D call: TRBD1 (5 bases). Trimming removed 3 bases at V and 7 bases at J, with 16 bases between. CDR3 length: 14 amino acids. Looked up from germline, CDR1 is GTSNPN and CDR2 is SVGIG (reference sequence). CDR3 amino acids: CAWSPGGAGQPQHF. The CDR3 bases are TGTGCCTGGAGCCCCGGGGGTGCGGGCCAGCCCCAGCATTTT.

This clone was picked up one time. The V and J genes are TRBV12-3 or TRBV12-4 and TRBJ1-6, with TRBD1 identical over 8 bases. The ends lost 6 bases at V and 8 bases at J; junction bases unmatched: 3. The CDR3 sequence is 13 residues long. The CDR3 loop is CASRDRDYSPLHF. DNA of the CDR3: TGTGCCAGCAGGGACAGGGATTATTCACCCCTCCACTTT.

In this sample, this clone turned up a few times. CDR3 nucleotide sequence: TGTGCCACCGGGGGTGGTTTCTATGGCTACACCTTC. As protein: CATGGGFYGYTF. The chain combines TRBV3-1 (or the pseudogene TRBV3-2) with TRBJ1-2, with TRBD1 as a possible D gene (5 bases). Germline CDR1 reads LGHDT; CDR2 reads YNNKEL (reference sequence). Trimming stripped 10 bases from V and 4 bases from J, with 13 bases between. This CDR3 contains 12 residues.

Here the CDR3 reads CASSLGTSFYNEQFF. CDR3 nucleotides: TGTGCCAGCAGCTTAGGGACTAGCTTCTACAATGAGCAGTTCTTC. This chain uses TRBV7-6 with TRBJ2-1; 8 bases align to TRBD2. CDR3 length: 15 amino acids. V dropped 1 base and J dropped 3; count of bases not matched to a gene: 2. From germline, CDR1 is SGHVS and CDR2 FNYEAQ.

CDR3: CASSLGRGGYTDTQYF. In DNA form, the CDR3 reads TGTGCCAGCAGCTTGGGGCGAGGGGGCTACACAGATACGCAGTATTTT. The V gene is TRBV7-2, the J gene TRBJ2-3; 7 bases are shared with TRBD1. V shed 3 bases and J 2 bases; nucleotides not matched to a gene: 8. This CDR3 has 16 residues. Germline V gene lookup returns CDR1 SGHTA and CDR2 FQGNSA.

The chain combines TRBV3-1 (or the pseudogene TRBV3-2) with TRBJ2-1, with no clear D. The ends were cut back, 4 bases at V and 5 bases at J, with 15 bases in the middle. Germline V CDR1 and CDR2: LGHDT, YNNKEL (reference sequence). This CDR3 is built from 15 residues. For the CDR3, the DNA is TGTGCCAGCAGCCGGTCGTTGAGATCCGACAATGAGCAGTTCTTC. This encodes CASSRSLRSDNEQFF.

The chain has TRBV5-1 and TRBJ2-2; TRBD1 agrees at 9 bases. V gave up 4 bases and J gave up 5 bases; unmatched junction bases: 3. The CDR3 totals 14 residues. CDR1 is SGHRS, CDR2 YFSETQ, per germline. The CDR3 DNA sequence: TGCGCCAGCAGCATTGGACAGGGGACCGGGGAGCTGTTTTTT. It yields the protein CASSIGQGTGELFF.

The chain combines TRBV28 with TRBJ1-6; maybe TRBD1 (6 bases). Germline loops: CDR1 MDHEN, CDR2 SYDVKM. There are 14 residues in the CDR3. With 5 bases removed from V and 9 bases from J, the gap between germline ends came to 14 bases. CDR3 region: CASSLQGSFSPLHF. CDR3 coding DNA: TGTGCCAGCAGTCTACAGGGTTCGTTTTCACCCCTCCACTTT.

The V and J genes are TRBV6-5 and TRBJ1-3; 8 bases line up with TRBD1. Losses at the gene ends were 6 bases for V and 2 bases for J; bases not matched to a gene: 0. In germline, CDR1 is MNHEY, CDR2 SVGAGI. The CDR3 covers 13 residues. CDR3 loop: CASRQGAGNTIYF. The CDR3 DNA follows: TGTGCCAGCAGACAGGGGGCTGGAAACACCATATATTTT.

The chain has TRBV5-1 and TRBJ1-2; 8 bases map to TRBD1. Germline values: CDR1 SGHRS, CDR2 YFSETQ. V trimming: 0 bases; J trimming: 8 bases; junction bases outside the gene matches: 6. The CDR3 contains 14 residues. CDR3 bases: TGCGCCAGCAGCTTGGATGGCAGGGGGCCCGGCTACACCTTC. Residues: CASSLDGRGPGYTF.

The DNA of the CDR3 is TGTGCCAGTAGTATTAGCGGGTCTAGCACAGATACGCAGTATTTT. This sequence encodes CASSISGSSTDTQYF. This rearrangement joins TRBV19 to TRBJ2-3, with 7 bases lining up with TRBD2. With V trimmed by 3 bases and J by 0 bases, 3 bases remained unmatched. The CDR3 totals 15 residues. Germline V gives CDR1 LNHDA, CDR2 SQIVND (reference sequence).

In this sample, this clone turned up once. The rearrangement joins TRBV30 to TRBJ1-4, with TRBD1 matching over 7 bases. J was trimmed by 3 bases and V by 3 bases; bases with no gene match: 4. Germline loops: CDR1 GTSNPN, CDR2 SVGIG (reference sequence). This CDR3 is 14 amino acids long. The CDR3 sequence: CAWREGAANEKLFF. DNA for the CDR3: TGTGCCTGGAGAGAGGGGGCAGCTAATGAAAAACTGTTTTTT.

The J gene is TRBJ1-5, the V gene TRBV19, with a tentative D call TRBD1 (6 bases). Germline V gene data show CDR1 as LNHDA and CDR2 as SQIVND (reference sequence). The germline V and J ends were trimmed by 2 bases and 0 bases, with 11 bases remaining between them. The CDR3 loop spans 16 amino acids. The CDR3 DNA sequence: TGTGCCAGTAGTATACTGGGACATGATAGCAATCAGCCCCAGCATTTT. Translating it yields CASSILGHDSNQPQHF.

The CDR3 protein is CASAQGLGNSPLHF. In nucleotides, the CDR3 is TGTGCCAGCGCACAGGGGTTAGGTAATTCACCCCTCCACTTT. The chain joins TRBV7-2 to TRBJ1-6, with 7 bases fitting TRBD1. Looked up from germline, CDR1 is SGHTA and CDR2 is FQGNSA. CDR3 size: 14 residues. The ends lost 8 bases at V and 6 bases at J; junction bases unmatched: 7.

The chain has TRBV11-2 and TRBJ2-3; perhaps TRBD2 as D (6 bases). Germline loops: CDR1 SGHAT, CDR2 FQNNGV. Deletions cut 2 bases from V and 2 bases from J, with 11 bases between. This CDR3 contains 15 residues. The CDR3, as DNA: TGTGCCAGCAGCTTAATGCGGGGTCCCACAGATACGCAGTATTTT. Its translation: CASSLMRGPTDTQYF.

The rearrangement joins TRBV6-6 to TRBJ2-7, with D possibly matching TRBD1 (6 bases). Germline CDR1 and CDR2: MNHNY and SVGAGI (reference sequence). CDR3 length: 13 residues. V was cut by 0 bases and J by 3 bases, with 6 bases left in between. CDR3 sequence: CASSYSDSYEQYF. DNA for the CDR3: TGTGCCAGCAGTTACTCGGACAGCTACGAGCAGTACTTC.